What follows are 5 T cell receptor beta chains derived from one specimen sequenced in a study of T cells after posttransplantation cyclophosphamide. Treatment was busulfan-fludarabine conditioning, a marrow graft, and cyclophosphamide on days +3 and +4. Sequencing used immunoSEQ multiplex PCR; TCRdb keeps in-frame clones, though not all of them. The table has 35,000 to 40,000 clones, more than 70% seen once. This specimen was CD4+ T cells sorted from blood, taken roughly 250 weeks after a stem cell transplant with posttransplant cyclophosphamide. Receptor source: a female patient in her thirties or forties who received an allogeneic stem cell transplant from a related donor, was CMV-positive, and had no GVHD. These T cells may partly come from the graft donor.

The rearrangement uses TRBV6-1 and TRBJ1-5, with 10 bases matching TRBD1. The junction had 13 bases not matched to a gene; V was cut back by 4 bases and J by 10 bases. Per the germline V gene, CDR1 is MNHNS and CDR2 is SASEGT. CDR3 size: 16 residues. CDR3 residues: CASSARDRGRGQPQHF. CDR3 DNA: TGTGCCAGCAGTGCCCGGGACAGGGGTCGGGGTCAACCCCAGCATTTT.

This clone was seen more than once but under ten times. This sequence joins TRBV2 and TRBJ1-2; D might be TRBD1 (5 bases). V gave up 6 bases and J gave up 5 bases, with 13 bases separating them. The CDR3 consists of 13 residues. Germline CDR1 is SNHLY and CDR2 is FYNNEI. The CDR3 sequence is CASRGEGQYGYTF. The CDR3 region has the DNA TGTGCCAGCAGGGGGGAGGGGCAGTATGGCTACACCTTC.

The chain links TRBV7-8 to TRBJ2-7; TRBD1 matches at 8 bases. The germline V gene has CDR1 SGHVS and CDR2 FQNEAQ. The CDR3 contains 14 residues. V dropped 5 bases and J dropped 9; count of bases not matched to a gene: 12. This CDR3 is CASSPHLTGAGQYF. The CDR3 DNA reads as TGTGCCAGCAGCCCCCACCTGACAGGGGCTGGGCAGTACTTC.

This clone was observed once. V is TRBV7-6 and J is TRBJ1-5, with 8 bases lining up with TRBD1. Germline lookup yields CDR1 SGHVS and CDR2 FNYEAQ. V lost 1 base, J lost 6 bases, and 8 bases stayed unmatched. The CDR3 runs 16 residues. The CDR3 region has the DNA TGTGCCAGCAGCTTAGGAACAGGGGGTAAGGGTCAGCCCCAGCATTTT. Translating it yields CASSLGTGGKGQPQHF.

The rearrangement links TRBV28 to TRBJ1-3; D not resolved. From germline, CDR1 is MDHEN and CDR2 SYDVKM. The CDR3 has 13 residues. Trimming removed 5 bases at V and 2 bases at J, with 7 bases between. The CDR3 sequence is CASSGRPGNTIYF. The DNA of the CDR3 is TGTGCCAGCAGTGGGCGCCCTGGAAACACCATATATTTT.